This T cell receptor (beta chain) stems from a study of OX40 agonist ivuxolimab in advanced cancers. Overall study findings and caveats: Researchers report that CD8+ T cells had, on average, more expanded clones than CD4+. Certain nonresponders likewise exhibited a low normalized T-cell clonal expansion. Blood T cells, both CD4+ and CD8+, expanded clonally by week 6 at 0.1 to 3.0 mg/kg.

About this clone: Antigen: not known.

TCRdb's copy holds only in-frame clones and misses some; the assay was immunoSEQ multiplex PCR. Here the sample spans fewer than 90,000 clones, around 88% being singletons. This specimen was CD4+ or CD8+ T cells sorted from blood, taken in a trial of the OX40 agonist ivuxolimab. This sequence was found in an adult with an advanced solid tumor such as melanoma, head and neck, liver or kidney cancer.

The CDR3 nucleotides read TGTGCCAGCAGTTGGGACAGGGTCGGCAACACCATATATTTT. It codes for CASSWDRVGNTIYF. The J gene is TRBJ1-3, the V gene TRBV7-2; 9 bases agree with TRBD1. The CDR3 covers 14 residues. V gave up 6 bases and J gave up 7 bases; unmatched junction bases: 7. The V gene's germline CDR1 is SGHTA and CDR2 FQGNSA.